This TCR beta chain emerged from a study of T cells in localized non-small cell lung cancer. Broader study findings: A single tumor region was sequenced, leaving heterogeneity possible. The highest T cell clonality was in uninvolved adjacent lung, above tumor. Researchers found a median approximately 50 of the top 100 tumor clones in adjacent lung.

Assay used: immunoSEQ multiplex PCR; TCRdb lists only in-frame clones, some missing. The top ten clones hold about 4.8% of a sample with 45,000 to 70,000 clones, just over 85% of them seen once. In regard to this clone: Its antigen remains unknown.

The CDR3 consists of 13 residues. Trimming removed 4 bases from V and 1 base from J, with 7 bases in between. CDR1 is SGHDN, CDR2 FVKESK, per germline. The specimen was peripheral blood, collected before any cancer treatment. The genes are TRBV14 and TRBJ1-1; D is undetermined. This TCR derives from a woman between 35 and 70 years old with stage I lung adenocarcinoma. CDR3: CASSRAGNTEAFF. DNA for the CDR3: TGTGCCAGCAGCCGAGCGGGGAACACTGAAGCTTTCTTT.